This TCR beta chain stems from a study of CD8 T cell repertoires and HIV-1 epitope variants. Study at large: Tested: three Gag epitope families, Nef HW9 and YT9. T cells were cultured for 9 to 11 days with cytokines added on days 3 and 7. General study results and limits: The TAALDMSHF plasma variant had no responses, unlike KF9 (roughly 5 clonotypes) and HW9 (one).

Repertoires were generated with immunoSEQ multiplex PCR, while TCRdb's copy carries only in-frame clones and drops some. The sample has more than 4,000 clones, about 67% seen once. Looked up from germline, CDR1 is MGHRA and CDR2 is YSYEKL. V lost 5 bases and J 6 bases, leaving 11 bases between the germline ends. The CDR3 contains 13 residues. On this clone itself: What it recognizes is unknown.

The sample taken for sequencing was cultured CD8+ T cells derived from PBMCs. This receptor was obtained from a male donor with HIV. The rearrangement joins TRBV4-1 to TRBJ2-1; D is ambiguous. CDR3 coding DNA: TGCGCCAGCAGCTCCGTCGAGTCCAATGAGCAGTTCTTC. Translation gives CASSSVESNEQFF.